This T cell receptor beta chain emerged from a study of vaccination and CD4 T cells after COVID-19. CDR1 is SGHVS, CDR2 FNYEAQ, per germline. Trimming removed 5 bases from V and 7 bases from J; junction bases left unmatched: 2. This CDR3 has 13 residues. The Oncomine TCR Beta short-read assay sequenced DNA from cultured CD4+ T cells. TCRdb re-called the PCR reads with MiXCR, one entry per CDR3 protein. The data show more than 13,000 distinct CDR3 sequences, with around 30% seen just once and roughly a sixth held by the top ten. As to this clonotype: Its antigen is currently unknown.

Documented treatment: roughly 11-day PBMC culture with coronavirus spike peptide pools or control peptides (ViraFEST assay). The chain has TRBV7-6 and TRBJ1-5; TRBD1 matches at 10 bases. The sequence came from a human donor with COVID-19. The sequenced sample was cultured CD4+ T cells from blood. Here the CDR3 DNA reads TGTGCCAGCAGCAGGACAGGGGGGCAGCCCCAGCATTTT. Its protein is CASSRTGGQPQHF.